These 17 T cell receptor beta chains came from one sample sequenced in a study of blood T cell repertoires in COVID-19. The method was immunoSEQ multiplex PCR; TCRdb's version includes in-frame clones alone and lacks a portion of them. The table lists under 300,000 clones, more than 70% of them singletons. The sample comprised peripheral blood. These receptors were collected from a man older than 75 with acute or convalescent COVID-19.

This clone was recorded many times. This rearrangement joins TRBV5-1 to TRBJ1-5; D gene ambiguous. CDR1 is SGHRS and CDR2 is YFSETQ in the germline V gene. V was trimmed by 4 bases and J by 0 bases, leaving 5 bases between them. The CDR3 sequence is 13 residues long. The CDR3: CASSPTSNQPQHF. As DNA, the CDR3 is TGCGCCAGCAGCCCTACTAGCAATCAGCCCCAGCATTTT.

This rearrangement joins TRBV11-3 to TRBJ2-2; the match to TRBD2 covers 9 bases. V shed 6 bases and J 0 bases; nucleotides not matched to a gene: 2. Germline CDR1 SGHNT, CDR2 YENEEA. The CDR3 sequence is 15 residues long. The CDR3 coding sequence is TGTGCCAGCAGACCTAGCGGGGCGAACACCGGGGAGCTGTTTTTT. Protein: CASRPSGANTGELFF.

This clone has a single count. The rearrangement joins TRBV28 to TRBJ1-5; maybe TRBD1 (6 bases). The CDR3 has 14 amino acids. The germline CDR1 and CDR2 sequences are MDHEN and SYDVKM. Trimming cost V 6 bases and J 9 bases, with 18 bases left between them. This CDR3 reads CASSVSRGPGPQHF. DNA for the CDR3: TGTGCCAGCAGCGTGTCCAGGGGCCCCGGGCCCCAGCATTTT.

The chain recombines TRBV4-1 with TRBJ2-1, with a possible D match to TRBD2 (5 bases). The germline V gene encodes CDR1 MGHRA and CDR2 YSYEKL. The length of the CDR3 is 16 residues. V gave up 4 bases and J gave up 11 bases, with 24 bases separating them. The CDR3 sequence: CASSPRGLGSGSQQFF. Here the CDR3 DNA reads TGCGCCAGCAGCCCCCGAGGTTTGGGAAGCGGATCCCAGCAGTTCTTC.

The V gene is TRBV15, the J gene TRBJ1-2, with 7 bases that match TRBD1. Trimming at V came to 1 base and at J to 6 bases, leaving 5 bases not matched to a gene. The CDR3 length is 14 residues. Germline CDR1 is LNHNV and CDR2 is YYDKDF (reference sequence). The CDR3 bases are TGTGCCACCAGCAGAGCTAGGGGGCTAGATGGCTACACCTTC. Translating it yields CATSRARGLDGYTF.

The chain couples TRBV6-1 to TRBJ2-7, with D maybe TRBD1 (6 bases). Trimming shortened V by 2 bases and J by 3 bases, and 11 bases separated the two germline ends. The CDR3 sequence is 14 residues long. From germline, CDR1 is MNHNS and CDR2 SASEGT. In DNA form, the CDR3 reads TGTGCCAGCAGTGAAACAGGACAGCTCTACGAGCAGTACTTC. It translates to CASSETGQLYEQYF.

In its sample, this clone was seen once. The V gene is TRBV6-5, the J gene TRBJ2-2, with 7 bases matching TRBD2. With V trimmed by 7 bases and J by 6 bases, 8 bases remained unmatched. This CDR3 has 14 residues. CDR1 is MNHEY, CDR2 SVGAGI, per germline. The CDR3: CASTVWGGPGELFF. For the CDR3, the DNA is TGTGCCAGCACCGTCTGGGGGGGTCCCGGGGAGCTGTTTTTT.

In the case of this clone: The sample has other DNA sequences that encode this CDR3 too. The chain has TRBV6-5 and TRBJ1-2; 8 bases map to TRBD1. Germline loops: CDR1 MNHEY, CDR2 SVGAGI. This CDR3 region has 12 residues. Germline trimming cut 6 bases from V and 5 bases from J; bases unmatched to any gene: 2. The CDR3 here is CASRGQVYGYTF. The CDR3 region has the DNA TGTGCCAGCAGGGGACAGGTGTATGGCTACACCTTC.

V and J are TRBV28 and TRBJ1-5; 8 bases match TRBD1. J gave up 2 bases and V 6 bases, and 6 bases lay outside the gene matches. In germline, CDR1 is MDHEN, CDR2 SYDVKM. The CDR3 is 15 amino acids. The CDR3 reads CASSRQGSGNQPQHF. CDR3 DNA sequence: TGTGCCAGCAGCCGACAGGGGAGCGGCAATCAGCCCCAGCATTTT.

The chain has TRBV7-3 and TRBJ2-1; 8 nucleotides agree with TRBD1. Trimming cost V 5 bases and J 6 bases; bases outside gene matches: 12. The CDR3 has 16 amino acids. Germline V gives CDR1 SGHTA, CDR2 FQGTGA. CDR3 nucleotides: TGTGCCAGCAGCCCCACCTCGGACAGGGTGATCAATGAGCAGTTCTTC. This codes for CASSPTSDRVINEQFF.

The J gene is TRBJ2-3, the V gene TRBV11-2; D perhaps matches TRBD1 (5 bases). The CDR3 loop spans 15 amino acids. Per the germline V gene, CDR1 is SGHAT and CDR2 is FQNNGV. V was shortened by 5 bases and J by 2 bases, with 14 bases between the two germline ends. DNA for the CDR3: TGTGCCAGCAGCCTCCGGCAGGGATACACAGATACGCAGTATTTT. This codes for CASSLRQGYTDTQYF.

This chain connects TRBV11-2 to TRBJ2-5; 10 bases agree with TRBD2. Per germline, CDR1 SGHAT and CDR2 FQNNGV. Trimming removed 1 base from V and 4 bases from J; junction bases left unmatched: 0. The CDR3 is 14 amino acids. The chain's CDR3 is CASSLGLAGETQYF. In nucleotides, the CDR3 is TGTGCCAGCAGCTTAGGACTAGCGGGAGAGACCCAGTACTTC.

This chain joins TRBV5-1 and TRBJ2-5; the D gene is possibly TRBD1 (6 bases). Trimming removed 4 bases from V and 10 bases from J, with 23 bases in between. The CDR3 covers 15 residues. The germline gives CDR1 SGHRS, CDR2 YFSETQ. The CDR3 here is CASSQRQASVGSQYF. In nucleotides, the CDR3 is TGCGCCAGCAGCCAAAGACAGGCGAGCGTGGGGAGCCAGTACTTC.

The CDR3 nucleotides are TGTGCCAGCAGTCCCGGGACAGAGGGATTCTCCTATAATTCACCCCTCCACTTT. Protein: CASSPGTEGFSYNSPLHF. V is TRBV6-2 or TRBV6-3 and J is TRBJ1-6, with 7 positions matching TRBD1. This CDR3 comprises 18 residues. The V segment lost 5 bases and the J segment 0 bases; nucleotides outside the gene matches: 10. Germline CDR1 and CDR2: MNHEY and SVGEGT.

The rearrangement links TRBV5-1 to TRBJ1-2; TRBD1 matches 7 bases. V was pared by 4 bases and J by 8 bases, with 11 bases of the junction left unmatched. CDR3 size: 14 residues. Germline V gene data show CDR1 as SGHRS and CDR2 as YFSETQ. CDR3 amino acids: CASSEPGGRDGYTF. For the CDR3, the DNA is TGCGCCAGCAGCGAACCAGGGGGAAGGGACGGCTACACCTTC.

V is TRBV5-1 and J is TRBJ2-5, with a weak D call TRBD2 (6 bases). Germline assignment: CDR1 SGHRS and CDR2 YFSETQ. The CDR3 consists of 15 residues. V lost 2 bases, J lost 1 base, and 12 bases lay in between. CDR3 region: CASSFAGNIQETQYF. Written as DNA, the CDR3 is TGCGCCAGCAGCTTTGCGGGGAACATCCAAGAGACCCAGTACTTC.

The V call is TRBV4-1, the J call TRBJ2-1; possibly TRBD2 for D (5 bases). Trimming removed 5 bases at V and 6 bases at J, with 20 bases between. The germline V gene encodes CDR1 MGHRA and CDR2 YSYEKL. CDR3 length: 16 residues. The CDR3 reads CASSDQRSPASNEQFF. The CDR3 bases are TGCGCCAGCAGCGATCAGCGGTCTCCCGCGTCCAATGAGCAGTTCTTC.